The clone carrying this T cell receptor (beta chain) was recorded only once. This table comes from immunoSEQ multiplex PCR, and its TCRdb copy is limited to in-frame clones, with some not included. The table lists roughly 38,000 clones, around four fifths of them singletons. This CDR3 has 16 amino acids. Germline CDR1 is SNHLY and CDR2 is FYNNEI. V trimming: 6 bases; J trimming: 5 bases; junction bases outside the gene matches: 7. This record comes from a study of control samples from healthy donors and cancer patients. The source is a man aged 55 to 70 in good health. Source material: blood. The rearrangement joins TRBV2 to TRBJ2-5; 15 positions match TRBD2. The CDR3 sequence: CASRGLAGGPRETQYF. The CDR3 DNA reads as TGTGCCAGCAGAGGACTAGCGGGAGGGCCGAGGGAGACCCAGTACTTC.